These T cell receptor beta chains were read from a single sample in a study of glioma-infiltrating T cells after dendritic cell vaccination. The protocol was immunoSEQ multiplex PCR, while the TCRdb copy is restricted to in-frame clones and leaves out a portion. Found here are more than 70,000 clones, about nine tenths of them singletons; the top ten hold about 2.2%. The source was blood, collected after dendritic cell vaccination. Every receptor here comes from a human donor with glioblastoma. CDR3s include the opening cysteine and the closing phenylalanine or tryptophan. A D gene is named only where the DNA matches it firmly. Some rows mark clone size as missing; the rest say once, few, many or name a class of expanded clone.

-	-	TRBJ2-7	TRBV11-2	17	TGTGCCAGCAGCTTAGTGGCTCCGGGACTGCCTACCTACGAGCAGTACTTC	CASSLVAPGLPTYEQYF
-	-	TRBJ1-5	TRBV5-8	15	TGTGCCAGCAGCCAACAGGGCAGGGAAGGCCAGCCCCAGCATTTT	CASSQQGREGQPQHF
-	-	TRBJ1-4	TRBV15	15	TGTGCCACCAGCAGAGAGAGTAGACAGAATGAAAAACTGTTTTTT	CATSRESRQNEKLFF
-	-	TRBJ2-7	TRBV5-1	16	TGCGCCAGCAGCCCTCTCCCCCTGGGGGGAGGCGACGAGCAGTACTTC	CASSPLPLGGGDEQYF
-	few	TRBJ2-4	TRBV11-2	12	TGTGCCAGCAGCCCTCGGTACGACATTCAGTACTTC	CASSPRYDIQYF
TRBD1	-	TRBJ2-3	TRBV6-6	14	TGTGCCAGCAAGGAACAGGGGGCCCGGGATACGCAGTATTTT	CASKEQGARDTQYF
TRBD1	-	TRBJ1-4	TRBV5-1	13	TGCGCCAGCAGCCCACAGGGGGCAGAAAAACTGTTTTTT	CASSPQGAEKLFF
TRBD2	-	TRBJ2-7	TRBV5-1	14	TGCGCCAGCAGCTTGGAACTAGCGGGGTACGAGCAGTACTTC	CASSLELAGYEQYF
TRBD2	-	TRBJ2-3	TRBV7-9	15	TGTGCCAGCAGCTTAGATAGCGGGGGGGCCTTCACGCAGTATTTT	CASSLDSGGAFTQYF
TRBD2	-	TRBJ2-1	TRBV5-1	16	TGCGCCAGCAGCCGAATCGGGAGGCCGCAGGGCAATGAGCAGTTCTTC	CASSRIGRPQGNEQFF
-	-	TRBJ2-3	TRBV28	19	TGTGCCAGCAGCCGCCCCGTCACTTGGGCGGGGCTAAGCACAGATACGCAGTATTTT	CASSRPVTWAGLSTDTQYF
-	-	TRBJ1-5	TRBV14	13	TGTGCCAGCAGCGGGGGCCCTAATCAGCCCCAGCATTTT	CASSGGPNQPQHF
TRBD1	-	TRBJ1-4	TRBV4-1	17	TGCGCCAGCAGCCAAGATCAGCACGGACAGGGTAATGAAAAACTGTTTTTT	CASSQDQHGQGNEKLFF
-	-	TRBJ1-5	TRBV30	15	TGTGCCTGGCAGACAGCGCGGGGACCTAATCAGCCCCAGCATTTT	CAWQTARGPNQPQHF
-	-	TRBJ1-2	TRBV18	14	TGTGCCAGCTCACCGGAAGCCGGGAACTATGGCTACACCTTC	CASSPEAGNYGYTF
TRBD1	-	TRBJ2-5	TRBV5-1	15	TGCGCCAGCAGCTTGGGGGACAGCGCCGGGGAGACCCAGTACTTC	CASSLGDSAGETQYF
-	-	TRBJ1-1	TRBV27	16	TGTGCCAGCAGGGTTATCGGGGGGCGGAAGAACACTGAAGCTTTCTTT	CASRVIGGRKNTEAFF
-	-	TRBJ2-7	TRBV6-1	14	TGTGCCAGCAGTGACTTTGGCGGGACCTACGAGCAGTACTTC	CASSDFGGTYEQYF
TRBD1	few	TRBJ1-1	TRBV7-3	13	TGTGCCAGCAGCTTTACAGGGGCGGGTGAAGCTTTCTTT	CASSFTGAGEAFF
-	-	TRBJ1-2	TRBV4-1	15	TGCGCCAGCAGCCAAGATTGGGGAGGGAGCTATGGCTACACCTTC	CASSQDWGGSYGYTF
-	-	TRBJ2-2	TRBV11-2	13	TGTGCCAGCACCGGGGGTTACACCGGGGAGCTGTTTTTT	CASTGGYTGELFF
-	-	TRBJ1-2	TRBV2	13	TGTGCCAGCAGGGGTCAACCAGGGGATGGCTACACCTTC	CASRGQPGDGYTF
TRBD1	-	TRBJ1-2	TRBV28	13	TGTGCCAGCAGTGCAGGGGGTTCCTATGGCTACACCTTC	CASSAGGSYGYTF
-	-	TRBJ1-2	TRBV5-1	14	TGCGCCAGCAGCTTTAATGAGGGTAACTATGGCTACACCTTC	CASSFNEGNYGYTF
TRBD2	-	TRBJ2-1	TRBV9	16	TGTGCCAGCAGCACCCGGACTAGCTCGGGGATCGATGAGCAGTTCTTC	CASSTRTSSGIDEQFF
-	-	TRBJ2-5	TRBV7-6	12	TGTGCCAGCAGTAGCGGTCGGGAGACCCAGTACTTC	CASSSGRETQYF
TRBD2	-	TRBJ2-7	TRBV14	15	TGTGCCAGCAGCCAAGGGACTAGCGGGAGATACGAGCAGTACTTC	CASSQGTSGRYEQYF
TRBD1	-	TRBJ2-2	TRBV18	16	TGTGCCAGCTCACCAGGGACAGGGACGGTCACCGGGGAGCTGTTTTTT	CASSPGTGTVTGELFF
TRBD1	-	TRBJ1-1	TRBV29-1	12	TGCAGCGTACAGGGGGACGGCACTGAAGCTTTCTTT	CSVQGDGTEAFF
-	-	TRBJ2-1	TRBV5-1	16	TGCGCCAGCAGCTTGAGTGGGCTAGCTAATTACAATGAGCAGTTCTTC	CASSLSGLANYNEQFF
-	-	TRBJ2-1	TRBV27	15	TGTGCCAGCAGTTTGGGACTCCCTTCCTACAATGAGCAGTTCTTC	CASSLGLPSYNEQFF
TRBD1	-	TRBJ1-5	TRBV19	17	TGTGCCAGTAGTATAGATGACAGGGGATATAGCAATCAGCCCCAGCATTTT	CASSIDDRGYSNQPQHF